The T cell receptor (beta chain) under discussion was sequenced for a study of response to subunit inactivated influenza vaccine. General observations from the study: It was the authors' suggestion that each seasonal influenza vaccination recruits few new T cells.

The CDR3 spans 16 residues. Germline V lookup: CDR1 KGHSH, CDR2 LQKENI. V lost 1 base and J lost 4; bases outside the gene matches: 4. MiXCR was run by TCRdb on the RT-PCR reads, yielding one entry per CDR3 protein. The repertoire holds around 530,000 distinct CDR3 sequences, with 12% as singletons. This clonotype appeared a few times. The antigen remains undetermined. Sequencing used PBMCs from blood, obtained on the day of vaccination. The sequence derives from a man aged 50 or older who received an inactivated influenza vaccine. This chain uses TRBV18 with TRBJ2-5, with 12 bases matching TRBD1. The CDR3 DNA follows: TGTGCCAGCTCACCACGATGGGGACAGGGGGCAGAGACCCAGTACTTC. This codes for CASSPRWGQGAETQYF.